This T cell receptor (beta chain) was captured in a study of Graves' ophthalmopathy and Graves' hyperthyroidism. Study-level findings and limits: Built on 13 signatures, a model told ophthalmopathy apart from stable hyperthyroidism with almost 90% sensitivity and almost 84% specificity.

Using RNA transcripts, the TCR beta CDR3 regions were amplified. Second-round multiplex PCR came after first-round RT-PCR with HTBI primers. Each CDR3 protein is one row after TCRdb ran MiXCR on the multiplex PCR reads. Counted here are a few hundred thousand distinct CDR3 sequences, about two fifths occurring once; the ten biggest clones make up 4% to 5%. This clonotype showed up just a few times. No antigen is known for it. Sequenced: peripheral blood or thyroid tissue (not recorded which). The TCR originated in an adult man with Graves' hyperthyroidism.

This chain's CDR3 is CASSLEEGQFF. The CDR3 DNA is TGTGCCAGCAGCTTAGAAGAGGGGCAGTTCTTC. The rearrangement uses TRBV7-8 and TRBJ2-5; D is possibly TRBD2 (5 bases). With the DNA end fitting TRBJ2-1 better, the J assignment may be wrong. CDR1 is SGHVS, CDR2 FQNEAQ, per germline. The CDR3 length is 11 residues.